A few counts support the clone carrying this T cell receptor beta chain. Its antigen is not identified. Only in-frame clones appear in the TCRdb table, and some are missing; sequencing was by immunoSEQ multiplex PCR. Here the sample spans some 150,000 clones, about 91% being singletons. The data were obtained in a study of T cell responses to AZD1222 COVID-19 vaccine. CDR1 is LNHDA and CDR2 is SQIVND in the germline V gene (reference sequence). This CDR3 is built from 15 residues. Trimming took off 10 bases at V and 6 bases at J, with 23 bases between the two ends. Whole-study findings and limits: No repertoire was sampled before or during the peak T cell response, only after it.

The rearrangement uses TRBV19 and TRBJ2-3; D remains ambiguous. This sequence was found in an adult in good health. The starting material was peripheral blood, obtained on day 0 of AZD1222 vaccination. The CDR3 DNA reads TGTGCCACAGAATCCTCCGGGTCCGTTCTGGATACGCAGTATTTT. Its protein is CATESSGSVLDTQYF. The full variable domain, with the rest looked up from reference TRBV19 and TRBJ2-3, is DGGITQSPKYLFRKEGQNVTLSCEQNLNHDAMYWYRQDPGQGLRLIYYSQIVNDFQKGDIAEGYSVSREKKESFPLTVTSAQKNPTAFYLCATESSGSVLDTQYFGPGTRLTVL.